These T cell receptor beta chains were read from a single sample in a study of blood T cell repertoires in COVID-19. Here immunoSEQ multiplex PCR was the method, and the copy in TCRdb shows in-frame clones only, minus some. The table has roughly 80,000 clones, about 81% seen once. The sequenced sample consisted of peripheral blood. Every receptor here comes from a human donor in a cohort sampled during active COVID-19. The CDR3 runs from the conserved cysteine through the conserved F or W. D genes are given only for firm matches. The size of a clone is reported for some rows only, either as once, few or many, or as a class for expanded clones.

D gene	V gene	clone size	J gene	CDR3 protein	CDR3 DNA
-	TRBV6-6	-	TRBJ1-5	CASSLPGPQHF	TGTGCCAGCAGTCTCCCCGGGCCCCAGCATTTT
-	TRBV5-4	-	TRBJ2-5	CASRATGNRQETQYF	TGTGCCAGCAGGGCCACAGGGAATCGCCAAGAGACCCAGTACTTC
TRBD1	TRBV19	-	TRBJ2-3	CASSSKGQGISTDTQYF	TGTGCCAGTAGTTCAAAGGGACAGGGGATTAGCACAGATACGCAGTATTTT
TRBD1	TRBV6-6	-	TRBJ2-7	CASSYQDRAEQYF	TGTGCCAGCAGTTACCAGGACAGGGCCGAGCAGTACTTC
-	TRBV4-1	-	TRBJ2-2	CASSHRTGSGELFF	TGCGCCAGCAGCCATCGAACAGGGTCGGGGGAGCTGTTTTTT
-	TRBV27	-	TRBJ1-3	CASSAQGPGNTIYF	TGTGCCAGCAGTGCTCAGGGTCCTGGAAACACCATATATTTT
-	TRBV19	-	TRBJ1-3	CASSIFGEDGGNTIYF	TGTGCCAGTAGTATATTCGGGGAAGACGGAGGAAACACCATATATTTT
TRBD1	TRBV7-8	-	TRBJ2-5	CASSLVGGSGQETQYF	TGTGCCAGCAGCTTAGTAGGGGGCAGTGGGCAAGAGACCCAGTACTTC
TRBD1	TRBV7-9	-	TRBJ2-7	CASSWGQGMYEQYF	TGTGCCAGCAGCTGGGGACAGGGGATGTACGAGCAGTACTTC
-	TRBV5-4	-	TRBJ1-6	CASAPGRSHNSPLHF	TGTGCCAGCGCCCCCGGTCGGTCTCATAATTCACCCCTCCACTTT
-	TRBV7-6	-	TRBJ2-1	CASSLQGVSSYNEQFF	TGTGCCAGCAGCTTGCAGGGCGTAAGCTCCTACAATGAGCAGTTCTTC
TRBD2	TRBV5-1	-	TRBJ2-3	CASSNTAGGTDTQYF	TGCGCCAGCAGCAATACAGCGGGGGGCACAGATACGCAGTATTTT
TRBD1	TRBV6-6	-	TRBJ1-5	CASSYPRGDQPQHF	TGTGCCAGCAGTTACCCCAGGGGGGATCAGCCCCAGCATTTT
-	TRBV3-1/TRBV3-2	-	TRBJ2-1	CASSRSSSSYNEQFF	TGTGCCAGCAGCCGTTCTAGCAGCTCCTACAATGAGCAGTTCTTC
TRBD2	TRBV7-3	once	TRBJ2-1	CASSLTRTSKEQFF	TGTGCCAGCAGCTTAACGAGGACTAGTAAGGAGCAGTTCTTC
TRBD2	TRBV2	-	TRBJ2-7	CASRGTSGVYEQYF	TGTGCCAGCAGGGGGACTAGCGGGGTCTACGAGCAGTACTTC
TRBD1	TRBV30	-	TRBJ1-1	CALWRDRANTEAFF	TGTGCCTTATGGAGGGACAGGGCGAACACTGAAGCTTTCTTT
TRBD2	TRBV27	-	TRBJ2-1	CASRSGGIYNEQFF	TGTGCCAGCAGGAGCGGGGGGATCTACAATGAGCAGTTCTTC
TRBD2	TRBV27	few	TRBJ2-1	CASSPSRASGALDEQFF	TGTGCCAGCAGTCCGTCGCGGGCTAGCGGGGCTCTTGATGAGCAGTTCTTC
TRBD1	TRBV10-1	-	TRBJ2-7	CASSGPTGTGVPEQYF	TGCGCCAGCAGTGGCCCTACCGGGACAGGGGTCCCCGAGCAGTACTTC
TRBD2	TRBV11-3	-	TRBJ2-5	CASSLRSSGGQETQYF	TGTGCCAGCAGCTTAAGGTCTAGCGGGGGGCAAGAGACCCAGTACTTC
-	TRBV18	-	TRBJ2-5	CASSPSGVLGETQYF	TGTGCCAGCTCACCATCAGGGGTCTTGGGGGAGACCCAGTACTTC
-	TRBV11-2	once	TRBJ2-7	CASSLKEAYSYEQYF	TGTGCCAGCAGCCTCAAGGAGGCTTACTCCTACGAGCAGTACTTC
-	TRBV6-5	-	TRBJ2-7	CAAADSYEQYF	TGTGCCGCCGCTGACAGCTACGAGCAGTACTTC
TRBD2	TRBV15	-	TRBJ2-4	CATSRGAGGAAQYF	TGTGCCACCAGCAGAGGGGCCGGGGGGGCGGCTCAGTACTTC
-	TRBV5-1	-	TRBJ2-3	CASSLDPSTDTQYF	TGCGCCAGCAGCTTGGATCCCTCCACAGATACGCAGTATTTT
-	TRBV10-2	few	TRBJ1-2	CASRTDSYGYTF	TGCGCCAGCAGAACCGACAGCTATGGCTACACCTTC
-	TRBV7-9	-	TRBJ1-2	CASSTSRGWDYGYTF	TGTGCCAGCAGCACGTCCCGGGGATGGGACTATGGCTACACCTTC
TRBD2	TRBV9	-	TRBJ2-1	CASSDTGGPSNEQFF	TGTGCCAGCAGCGATACGGGGGGGCCCAGCAATGAGCAGTTCTTC
TRBD1	TRBV6-6	-	TRBJ2-5	CASSGTGADQETQYF	TGTGCCAGCAGCGGGACAGGGGCCGACCAAGAGACCCAGTACTTC
TRBD1	TRBV11-3	-	TRBJ2-3	CASSDRGLLTDTQYF	TGTGCCAGCAGCGACAGGGGCCTTCTCACAGATACGCAGTATTTT
TRBD1	TRBV4-1	-	TRBJ1-5	CASSRTGTGNQPQHF	TGCGCCAGCAGCCGTACCGGGACAGGGAATCAGCCCCAGCATTTT
TRBD1	TRBV5-1	once	TRBJ1-2	CASSWAGGGYTF	TGCGCCAGCAGTTGGGCAGGGGGAGGCTACACCTTC
TRBD1	TRBV9	-	TRBJ2-3	CASSTGTGDTQYF	TGTGCCAGCAGTACAGGGACAGGGGATACGCAGTATTTT
TRBD1	TRBV19	-	TRBJ2-7	CASRPGQGAREQYF	TGTGCCAGCCGACCGGGACAGGGGGCGAGGGAGCAGTACTTC
TRBD2	TRBV2	-	TRBJ2-7	CASSRGPGGIPLEQYF	TGTGCCAGCAGTCGGGGCCCCGGGGGGATTCCACTGGAGCAGTACTTC
TRBD1	TRBV19	-	TRBJ2-5	CASTSTGGGETQYF	TGTGCCAGTACCTCCACAGGGGGCGGAGAGACCCAGTACTTC
-	TRBV2	-	TRBJ2-5	CASQSVGGGSETQYF	TGTGCCAGCCAGTCCGTGGGGGGGGGCAGCGAGACCCAGTACTTC
-	TRBV29-1	-	TRBJ1-2	CSVGGPAGGPWYGYTF	TGCAGCGTTGGGGGCCCGGCGGGGGGGCCCTGGTATGGCTACACCTTC
TRBD1	TRBV5-8	-	TRBJ1-1	CASSFGQVLTEAFF	TGTGCCAGCAGCTTTGGACAGGTACTCACTGAAGCTTTCTTT